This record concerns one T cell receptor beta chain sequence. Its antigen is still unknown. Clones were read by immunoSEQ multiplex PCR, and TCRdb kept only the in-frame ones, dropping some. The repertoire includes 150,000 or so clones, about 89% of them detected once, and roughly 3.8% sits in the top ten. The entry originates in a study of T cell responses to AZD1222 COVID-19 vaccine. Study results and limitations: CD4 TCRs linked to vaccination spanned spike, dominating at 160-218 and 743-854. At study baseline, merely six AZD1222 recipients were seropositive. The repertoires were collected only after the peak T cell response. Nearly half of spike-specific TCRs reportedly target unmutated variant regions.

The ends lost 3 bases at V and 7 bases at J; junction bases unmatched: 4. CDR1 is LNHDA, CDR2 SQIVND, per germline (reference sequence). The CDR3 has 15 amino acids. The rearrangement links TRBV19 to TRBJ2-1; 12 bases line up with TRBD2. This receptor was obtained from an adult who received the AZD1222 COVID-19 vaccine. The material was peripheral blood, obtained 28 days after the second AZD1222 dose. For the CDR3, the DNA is TGTGCCAGTAGTATCCCGGGGACTAGCGGGAATGAGCAGTTCTTC. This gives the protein CASSIPGTSGNEQFF.